This record concerns one T cell receptor beta chain sequence. The antigen remains undetermined. The sample belongs to a study of CD8 T cells in Susac syndrome. cDNA came from about 0.5 to 1 ug RNA primed by random hexamers. Amplification of TCR beta CDR3 spanned 54 Vbeta and 13 Jbeta via immunoSEQ multiplex PCR. TCRdb independently ran MiXCR on the immunoSEQ multiplex PCR reads; one entry per CDR3 protein. The profile shows about 200,000 distinct CDR3 sequences, roughly nine tenths of them singletons. CDR3 length: 14 amino acids. The V end was cut by 10 bases, the J end by 1 base, with 13 bases between. In germline, CDR1 is ENHRY, CDR2 SYGVKD. Study results and caveats: The CD4+ T cell repertoires of Susac syndrome were found to show no clonal expansion.

This chain connects TRBV10-3 to TRBJ2-2; perhaps TRBD1 as D (5 bases). This clonotype was obtained from a human donor with Susac syndrome. Sequencing was done on a sample of CD4+ T cells from PBMCs. This CDR3 reads CATTGTGNTGELFF. The DNA for the CDR3 is TGTGCCACCACAGGAACAGGGAACACCGGGGAGCTGTTTTTT.